This T cell receptor (beta chain) emerged from a study of OX40 agonist ivuxolimab in advanced cancers. Describing the broader study: The costimulatory receptor OX40 (CD134) was targeted by ivuxolimab, a fully human IgG2 agonistic monoclonal antibody. Intravenous ivuxolimab was administered to patients every 2 weeks at six dose levels: 0.01, 0.1, 0.3, 1.5, 3 and 10 mg/kg. Among the roughly 50 dose-escalation patients, 19 had hepatocellular carcinoma, approximately 15 melanoma, 9 renal cell carcinoma and 9 head and neck cancer. In the dose-escalation cohort, around four fifths of patients were male, and the mean age was roughly 60 years, with a range of roughly 23 to 85. Patients were allowed to have had prior anti-PD-1, anti-PD-L1 or anti-CTLA-4 therapy, and approximately 43% of the dose-escalation patients had previously received checkpoint inhibitors. Partial responses occurred in three dose-escalation patients: two with cutaneous melanoma and one with hepatocellular carcinoma. Peripheral TCRbeta sequencing aimed to test whether ivuxolimab altered TCR sequence diversity and caused clonal T-cell expansion. The paper describes the monotherapy dose-escalation part (N ≈ 52 patients) of the phase I trial of ivuxolimab.

In the case of this clone: What this receptor recognizes is not known. No clone much larger than this one lies a single base away; base qualities are absent.

The paper as a whole reports these results and caveats: At doses of 0.1 to 3.0 mg/kg, clonal expansion of both CD4+ and CD8+ blood T cells was observed from baseline to week 6. The antigen specificity of the clonally expanded peripheral T cells was not determined. In partial responders in the 0.1-3.0 mg/kg groups, normalized peripheral clonal expansion was found to be among the lowest, especially among CD8+ T cells. On average, CD8+ T cells showed more expanded clones than CD4+ T cells after ivuxolimab. Low levels of normalized T-cell clonal expansion were also seen in some patients who did not respond.

Patients with autoimmune disease history or receiving systemic immunosuppression were excluded from the trial. Peripheral blood for TCR sequencing was collected from all dose cohorts at baseline, on cycle 4 day 1, and on cycle 7 day 1. Samples came from an open-label, multicenter, first-in-human phase I dose-escalation trial of ivuxolimab. Adults with locally advanced or metastatic melanoma, renal cell carcinoma, hepatocellular carcinoma or head and neck squamous cell carcinoma were enrolled in the trial. Before TCR sequencing, CD4+ T cells and CD8+ T cells from peripheral blood were sorted into separate populations. Genomic DNA was extracted from sorted cells for sequencing of the TCRbeta CDR3 region. The immunoSEQ Assay was used for sequencing of TCRbeta CDR3 regions. TCRdb mirrors the immuneACCESS table, restricted to in-frame sequences. Some clones are absent from its copies; in checked studies, under half trace to an unresolved V gene, and the reason for the others is unknown. Within this sample are 57,000 or so clones, with 70% to 90% of them counted one time only. Clones ranked in the top ten supply under 20% of the sample.

According to the germline V gene, CDR1 reads SNHLY and CDR2 reads FYNNEI. V sheds 4 bases and J sheds 8 bases, leaving 14 bases between their ends. The CDR3 sequence holds 13 residues, the cysteine and phenylalanine included. Only CDR3 DNA remains: 39 bases, in frame from the first base. The chain joins TRBV2 to TRBJ1-1; TRBD1 might be the D gene, on 6 matching bases. This specimen was CD4+ or CD8+ T cells sorted from blood, taken in a trial of the OX40 agonist ivuxolimab. The TCR was taken from an adult with an advanced solid tumor such as melanoma, head and neck, liver or kidney cancer. In nucleotides, the sequence is TGTGCCAGCAGTGTTTTTCGGGACATGGAAGCTTTCTTT. It codes for CASSVFRDMEAFF.